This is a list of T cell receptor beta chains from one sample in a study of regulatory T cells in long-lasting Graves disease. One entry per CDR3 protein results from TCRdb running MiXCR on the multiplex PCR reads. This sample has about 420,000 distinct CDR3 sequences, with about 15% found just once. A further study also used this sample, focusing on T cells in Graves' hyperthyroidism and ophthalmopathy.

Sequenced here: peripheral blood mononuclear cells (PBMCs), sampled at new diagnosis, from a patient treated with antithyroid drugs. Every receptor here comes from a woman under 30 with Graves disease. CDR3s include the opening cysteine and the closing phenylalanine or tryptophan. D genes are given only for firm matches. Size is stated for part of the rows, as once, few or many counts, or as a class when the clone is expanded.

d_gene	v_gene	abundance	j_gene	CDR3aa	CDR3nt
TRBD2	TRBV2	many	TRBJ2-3	CASSEGWTSGGRDTQYF	TGTGCCAGCAGTGAAGGCTGGACTAGCGGGGGACGAGATACGCAGTATTTT
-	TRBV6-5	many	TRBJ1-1	CASSYVARQKNAEAFF	TGTGCCAGCAGTTACGTTGCCAGACAAAAGAACGCTGAAGCTTTCTTT
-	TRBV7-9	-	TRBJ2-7	CASSLLTAGEQYF	TGTGCCAGCAGCTTACTAACTGCAGGCGAGCAGTACTTC
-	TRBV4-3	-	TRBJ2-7	CASYLFGVYEQYF	TGCGCCAGCTATCTCTTCGGGGTCTACGAGCAGTACTTC
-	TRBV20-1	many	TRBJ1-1	CSAMGRMNTEAFF	TGCAGTGCTATGGGACGGATGAACACTGAAGCTTTCTTT
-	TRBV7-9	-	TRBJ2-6	CASSELFLGSNVLTF	TGTGCCAGCAGCGAGCTGTTTTTGGGCTCCAACGTCCTGACTTTC
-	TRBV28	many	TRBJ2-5	CASSSSRDIQETQYF	TGTGCCAGCAGTTCCTCCCGGGACATACAAGAGACCCAGTACTTC
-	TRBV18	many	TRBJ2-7	CASSPGQLSYEQYF	TGTGCCAGCTCACCAGGACAGTTATCCTACGAGCAGTACTTC
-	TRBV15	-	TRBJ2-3	CATSRAREGTQYF	TGTGCCACCAGCAGAGCCAGGGAAGGGACGCAGTATTTT
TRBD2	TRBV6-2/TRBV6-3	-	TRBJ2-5	CASRETSGRIGTQYF	TGTGCCAGCAGGGAGACTAGCGGGAGAATAGGGACCCAGTACTTC
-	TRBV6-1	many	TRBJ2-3	CASSSIGTNTDTQYF	TGTGCCAGCAGCTCCATTGGGACGAACACAGATACGCAGTATTTT
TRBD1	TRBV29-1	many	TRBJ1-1	CSVNPDRATEAFF	TGCAGCGTCAACCCCGACAGGGCCACTGAAGCTTTCTTT
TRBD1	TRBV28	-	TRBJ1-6	CASSFTGDNSPLHF	TGTGCCAGCAGTTTCACAGGGGATAATTCACCCCTCCACTTT
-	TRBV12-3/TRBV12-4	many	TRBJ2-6	CASSLAQGTGSGANVLTF	TGTGCCAGCAGTTTAGCTCAGGGGACCGGCTCTGGGGCCAACGTCCTGACTTTC
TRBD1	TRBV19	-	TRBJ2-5	CASTRRDRGFQETQYF	TGTGCCAGTACACGAAGAGACAGGGGCTTTCAAGAGACCCAGTACTTC
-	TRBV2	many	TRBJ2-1	CASSDRLGGEQFF	TGTGCCAGCAGTGATCGTCTGGGTGGTGAGCAGTTCTTC
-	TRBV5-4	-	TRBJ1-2	CASSPVVEVSYGYTF	TGTGCCAGCAGCCCCGTCGTGGAGGTCTCATATGGCTACACCTTC
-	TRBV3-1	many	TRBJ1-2	CASSLLRAGTVPGYTF	TGTGCCAGCAGCCTACTACGTGCAGGGACCGTTCCAGGCTACACCTTC
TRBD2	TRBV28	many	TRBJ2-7	CASKIAGGYYEQYF	TGTGCCAGCAAAATAGCGGGAGGGTACTACGAGCAGTACTTC
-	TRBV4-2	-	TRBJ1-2	CASSQGDPGGYTF	TGTGCCAGCAGCCAAGGGGACCCGGGAGGCTACACCTTC
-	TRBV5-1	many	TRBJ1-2	CASSPMSGVGYTF	TGCGCCAGCAGCCCTATGTCAGGGGTCGGCTACACCTTC
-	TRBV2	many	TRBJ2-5	CASGRISGVAAHF	TGTGCCAGCGGACGTATCTCGGGTGTAGCCGCTCACTTC
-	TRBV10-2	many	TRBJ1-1	CASRGNGRVPEAFF	TGCGCCAGCAGAGGGAATGGCAGGGTTCCTGAAGCTTTCTTT
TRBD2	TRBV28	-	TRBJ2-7	CASSQPGGNPYEQYF	TGTGCCAGCAGTCAACCGGGGGGAAACCCCTACGAGCAGTACTTC
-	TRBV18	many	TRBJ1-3	CASSPQMSGNTIYF	TGTGCCAGCTCACCACAGATGTCTGGAAACACCATATATTTT
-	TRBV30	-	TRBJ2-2	CAWSHWGVQNTGELFF	TGTGCCTGGAGTCACTGGGGCGTTCAGAACACCGGGGAGCTGTTTTTT
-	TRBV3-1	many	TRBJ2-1	CASSQGANEQFF	TGTGCCAGCAGCCAAGGCGCGAATGAGCAGTTCTTC
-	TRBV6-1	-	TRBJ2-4	CASSAGLAKNIQYF	TGTGCCAGCAGTGCGGGTCTAGCCAAAAACATTCAGTACTTC
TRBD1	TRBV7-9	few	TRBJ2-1	CASSLPGGEGRDEQFF	TGTGCCAGCAGCTTACCAGGGGGTGAAGGTAGAGATGAGCAGTTCTTC
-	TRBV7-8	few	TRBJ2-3	CASRPRATDTQYF	TGTGCCAGCCGGCCCCGCGCCACAGATACGCAGTATTTT
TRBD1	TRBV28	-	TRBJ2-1	CASSSTHRDRGLNEQFF	TGTGCCAGCAGTTCCACACACCGGGACAGGGGGCTGAATGAGCAGTTCTTC
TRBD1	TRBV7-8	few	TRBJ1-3	CASSSGGSGNTIYF	TGTGCCAGCAGTTCAGGGGGCTCTGGAAACACCATATATTTT
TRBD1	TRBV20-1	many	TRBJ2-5	CSARPRTGQETQYF	TGCAGTGCTAGACCTCGGACAGGCCAAGAGACCCAGTACTTC
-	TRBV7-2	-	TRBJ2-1	CASSLDALVGYNEQFF	TGTGCCAGCAGCTTAGACGCACTAGTGGGATACAATGAGCAGTTCTTC
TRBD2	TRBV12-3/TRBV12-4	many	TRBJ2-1	CASSPLAGDYNEQFF	TGTGCCAGCAGTCCACTAGCGGGAGATTACAATGAGCAGTTCTTC
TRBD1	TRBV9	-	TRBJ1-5	CASSVRITGGNQPQHF	TGTGCCAGCAGCGTTCGAATCACAGGGGGCAATCAGCCCCAGCATTTT
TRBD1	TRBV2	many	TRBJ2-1	CASSSRVDRGRVYEQFF	TGTGCCAGCAGTTCCCGCGTGGACAGGGGGCGCGTTTATGAGCAGTTCTTC
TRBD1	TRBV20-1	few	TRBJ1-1	CSRRSYRGTEAFF	TGCAGTCGCCGAAGTTACAGGGGGACTGAAGCTTTCTTT
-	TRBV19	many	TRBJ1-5	CASSLRWNQPQHF	TGTGCCAGTAGTCTAAGGTGGAATCAGCCCCAGCATTTT
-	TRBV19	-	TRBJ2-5	CASSILLEETQYF	TGTGCCAGTAGTATACTGCTAGAAGAGACCCAGTACTTC
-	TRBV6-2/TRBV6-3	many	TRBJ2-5	CASRKKQGPQETQYF	TGTGCCAGCAGGAAAAAACAGGGACCACAAGAGACCCAGTACTTC
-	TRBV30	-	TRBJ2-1	CALSLGVSCNEQFF	TGTGCCCTTTCCCTCGGGGTCTCCTGCAATGAGCAGTTCTTC
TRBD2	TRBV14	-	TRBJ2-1	CASSQDFGLAGINEQFF	TGTGCCAGCAGCCAAGATTTCGGACTAGCGGGTATCAATGAGCAGTTCTTC
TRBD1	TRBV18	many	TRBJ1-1	CASSPGVDRGTEAFF	TGTGCCAGCTCACCAGGGGTCGACAGGGGCACTGAAGCTTTCTTT
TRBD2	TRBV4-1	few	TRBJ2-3	CASSQDGAGVGDTQYF	TGCGCCAGCAGCCAAGATGGAGCGGGAGTCGGAGATACGCAGTATTTT
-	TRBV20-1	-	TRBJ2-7	CSAFLSPSSYEQYF	TGCAGTGCTTTTCTATCTCCCAGCTCCTACGAGCAGTACTTC
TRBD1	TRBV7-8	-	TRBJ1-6	CASSLIGTENSPLHF	TGTGCCAGCAGCTTAATTGGGACAGAAAATTCACCCCTCCACTTT
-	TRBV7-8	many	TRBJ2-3	CASSTYREPADTQYF	TGTGCCAGCAGCACTTACAGGGAGCCCGCAGATACGCAGTATTTT